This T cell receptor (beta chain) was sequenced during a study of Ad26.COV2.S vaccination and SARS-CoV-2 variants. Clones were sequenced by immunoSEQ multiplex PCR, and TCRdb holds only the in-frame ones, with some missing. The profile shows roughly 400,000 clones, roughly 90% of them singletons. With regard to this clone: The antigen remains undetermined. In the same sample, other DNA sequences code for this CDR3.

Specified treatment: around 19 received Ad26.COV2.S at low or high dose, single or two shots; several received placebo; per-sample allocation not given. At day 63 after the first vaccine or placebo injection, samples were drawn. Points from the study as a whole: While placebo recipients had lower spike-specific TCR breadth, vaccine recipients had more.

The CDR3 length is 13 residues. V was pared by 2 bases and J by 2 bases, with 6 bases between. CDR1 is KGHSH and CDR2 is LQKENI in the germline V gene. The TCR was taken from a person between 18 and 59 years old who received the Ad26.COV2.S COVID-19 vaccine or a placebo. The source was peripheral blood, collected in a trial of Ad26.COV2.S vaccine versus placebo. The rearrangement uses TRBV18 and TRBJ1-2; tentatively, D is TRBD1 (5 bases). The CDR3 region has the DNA TGTGCCAGCTCACCAGGGGGGAACTATGGCTACACCTTC. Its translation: CASSPGGNYGYTF.